Following are 4 T cell receptor beta chains from one sample sequenced in a study of cytomegalovirus exposure and HLA in healthy donors. The PCR employed 60 Vbeta primers together with 13 Jbeta primers. Produced via immunoSEQ multiplex PCR; TCRdb's table is partial and in-frame only. Of approximately 76,000 clones in the sample, over 60% were seen once. The sequenced sample was PBMCs. All receptors derive from a woman aged 35 to 49 in good health and CMV-seropositive.

V and J are TRBV28 and TRBJ2-6; D possibly corresponds to TRBD1 (6 bases). V dropped 4 bases and J dropped 1 base, with 11 bases sitting between them. This CDR3 comprises 16 residues. In germline, CDR1 is MDHEN, CDR2 SYDVKM. DNA for the CDR3: TGTGCCAGCAGTTCCCCTGGACAGTCTGGGGCCAACGTCCTGACTTTC. Amino acids: CASSSPGQSGANVLTF.

V usage is TRBV18 and J usage is TRBJ2-1; 8 bases match TRBD2. The CDR3 is 15 amino acids. V shed 3 bases, J shed 5 bases, and the junction held 6 bases outside the gene matches. Germline values: CDR1 KGHSH, CDR2 LQKENI. For the CDR3, the DNA is TGTGCCAGCTCACCGAGAGGAGCGGGAGACAATGAGCAGTTCTTC. Its translation: CASSPRGAGDNEQFF. Supplemented by reference TRBV18 and TRBJ2-1, the full variable domain reads NAGVMQNPRHLVRRRGQEARLRCSPMKGHSHVYWYRQLPEEGLKFMVYLQKENIIDESGMPKERFSAEFPKEGPSILRIQQVVRGDSAAYFCASSPRGAGDNEQFFGPGTRLTVL.

This chain links TRBV11-1 with TRBJ1-2, with D uncertain. The CDR3 consists of 17 residues. Deletions cut 2 bases from V and 0 bases from J, with 16 bases between. From germline, CDR1 is SGHAT and CDR2 FQDESV (reference sequence). The CDR3 DNA sequence: TGTGCCAGCAGCTTATATAGGGAGGACTGTTCTAACTATGGCTACACCTTC. It codes for CASSLYREDCSNYGYTF.

This clone was counted only a few times. V and J are TRBV7-2 and TRBJ1-2, with TRBD1 matching over 7 bases. There are 14 residues in the CDR3. Germline V lookup: CDR1 SGHTA, CDR2 FQGNSA. V was pared by 4 bases and J by 4 bases, with 6 bases of the junction left unmatched. DNA of the CDR3: TGTGCCAGCAGCTCGACCCGGGACAGCTATGGCTACACCTTC. Amino acids: CASSSTRDSYGYTF.